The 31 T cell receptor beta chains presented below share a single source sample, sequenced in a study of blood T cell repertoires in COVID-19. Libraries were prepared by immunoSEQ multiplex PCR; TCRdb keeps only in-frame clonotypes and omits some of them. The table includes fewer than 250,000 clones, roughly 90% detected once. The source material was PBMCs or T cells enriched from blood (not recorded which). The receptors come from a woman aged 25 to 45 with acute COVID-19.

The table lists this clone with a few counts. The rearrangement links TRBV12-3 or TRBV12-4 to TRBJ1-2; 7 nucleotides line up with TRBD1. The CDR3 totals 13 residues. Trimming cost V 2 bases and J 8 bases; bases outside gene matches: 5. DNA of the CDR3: TGTGCCAGCAGTTTAAGGGGGCGTTGGGGCTACACCTTC. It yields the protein CASSLRGRWGYTF.

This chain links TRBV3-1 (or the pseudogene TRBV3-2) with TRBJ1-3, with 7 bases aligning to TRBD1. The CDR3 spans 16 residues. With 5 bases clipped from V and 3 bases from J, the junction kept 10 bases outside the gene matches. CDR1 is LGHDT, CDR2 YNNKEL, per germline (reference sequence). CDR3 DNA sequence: TGTGCCAGCAGCAAAATAACAGGGGTTGGTGGAAACACCATATATTTT. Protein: CASSKITGVGGNTIYF.

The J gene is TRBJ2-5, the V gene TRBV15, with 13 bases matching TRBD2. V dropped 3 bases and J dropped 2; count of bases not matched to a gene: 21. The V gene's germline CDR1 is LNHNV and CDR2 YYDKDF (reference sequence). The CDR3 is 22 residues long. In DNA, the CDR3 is TGTGCCACCAGCAGGCGACGCACCGGGACTAGCGGGGTCGGGGTTCTACAAGAGACCCAGTACTTC. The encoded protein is CATSRRRTGTSGVGVLQETQYF. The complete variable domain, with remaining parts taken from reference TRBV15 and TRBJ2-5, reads DAMVIQNPRYQVTQFGKPVTLSCSQTLNHNVMYWYQQKSSQAPKLLFHYYDKDFNNEADTPDNFQSRRPNTSFCFLDIRSPGLGDTAMYLCATSRRRTGTSGVGVLQETQYFGPGTRLLVL.

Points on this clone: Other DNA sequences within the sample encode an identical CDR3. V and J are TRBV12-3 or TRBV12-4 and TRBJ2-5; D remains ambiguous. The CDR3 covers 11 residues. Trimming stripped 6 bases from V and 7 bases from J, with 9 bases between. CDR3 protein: CASSASGTQYF. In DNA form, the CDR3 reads TGTGCCAGCAGCGCCTCAGGGACCCAGTACTTC.

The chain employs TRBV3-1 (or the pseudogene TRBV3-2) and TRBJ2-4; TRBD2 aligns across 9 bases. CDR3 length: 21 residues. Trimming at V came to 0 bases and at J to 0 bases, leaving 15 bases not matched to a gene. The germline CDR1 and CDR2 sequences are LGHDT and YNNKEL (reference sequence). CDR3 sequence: CASSQDRLGLAGILAKNIQYF. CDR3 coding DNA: TGTGCCAGCAGCCAAGATCGTCTTGGTCTAGCGGGGATATTAGCCAAAAACATTCAGTACTTC.

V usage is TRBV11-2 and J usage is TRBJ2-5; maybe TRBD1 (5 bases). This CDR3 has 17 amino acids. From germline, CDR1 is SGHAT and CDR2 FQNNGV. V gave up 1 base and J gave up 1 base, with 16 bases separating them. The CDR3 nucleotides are TGTGCCAGCAGCTTAGTCCCCTTGACAGTAGTCCAAGAGACCCAGTACTTC. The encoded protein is CASSLVPLTVVQETQYF. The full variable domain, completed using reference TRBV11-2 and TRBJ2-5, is EAGVAQSPRYKIIEKRQSVAFWCNPISGHATLYWYQQILGQGPKLLIQFQNNGVVDDSQLPKDRFSAERLKGVDSTLKIQPAKLEDSAVYLCASSLVPLTVVQETQYFGPGTRLLVL.

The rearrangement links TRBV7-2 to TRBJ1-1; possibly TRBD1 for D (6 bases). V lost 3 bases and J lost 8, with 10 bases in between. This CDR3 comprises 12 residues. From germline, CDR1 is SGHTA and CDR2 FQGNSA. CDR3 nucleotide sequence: TGTGCCAGCAGCTTCGCTCAGGGGGAAGCTTTCTTT. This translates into CASSFAQGEAFF.

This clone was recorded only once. CDR3 DNA: TGTGCCAGCTCACCACCGGCAAGCGGGGGGTCAGATACGCAGTATTTT. Translating gives CASSPPASGGSDTQYF. This chain connects TRBV18 to TRBJ2-3, with 9 bases identical to TRBD2. The ends lost 0 bases at V and 4 bases at J; junction bases unmatched: 5. Germline values: CDR1 KGHSH, CDR2 LQKENI. The CDR3 loop spans 16 amino acids.

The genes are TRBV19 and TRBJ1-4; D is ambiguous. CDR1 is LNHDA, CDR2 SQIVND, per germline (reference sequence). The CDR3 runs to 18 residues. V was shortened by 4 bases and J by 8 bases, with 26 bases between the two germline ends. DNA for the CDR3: TGTGCCAGTAGTAAAGAGTTGGCTGGGCAGCCAACGTTCGAAAAACTGTTTTTT. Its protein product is CASSKELAGQPTFEKLFF.

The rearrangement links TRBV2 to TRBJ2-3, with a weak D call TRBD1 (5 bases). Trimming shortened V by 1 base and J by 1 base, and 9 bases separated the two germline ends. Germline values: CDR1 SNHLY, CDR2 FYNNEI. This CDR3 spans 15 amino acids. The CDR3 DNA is TGTGCCAGCAGTGAAGGGGGCTTGGGCACAGATACGCAGTATTTT. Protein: CASSEGGLGTDTQYF.

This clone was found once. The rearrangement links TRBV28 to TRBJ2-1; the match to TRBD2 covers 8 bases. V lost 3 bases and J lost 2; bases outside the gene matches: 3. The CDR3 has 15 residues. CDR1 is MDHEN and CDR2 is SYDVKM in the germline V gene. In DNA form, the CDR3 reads TGTGCCAGCAGTTTCGGGAGGGGACCCTACAATGAGCAGTTCTTC. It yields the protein CASSFGRGPYNEQFF.

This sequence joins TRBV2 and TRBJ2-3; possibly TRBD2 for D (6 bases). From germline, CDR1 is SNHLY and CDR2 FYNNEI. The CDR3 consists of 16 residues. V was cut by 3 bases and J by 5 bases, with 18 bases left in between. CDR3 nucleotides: TGTGCCAGCAGTGACCCCCGGGAGCCGCGCGGAGATACGCAGTATTTT. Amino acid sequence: CASSDPREPRGDTQYF. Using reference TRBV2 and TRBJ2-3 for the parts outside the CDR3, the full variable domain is EPEVTQTPSHQVTQMGQEVILRCVPISNHLYFYWYRQILGQKVEFLVSFYNNEISEKSEIFDDQFSVERPDGSNFTLKIRSTKLEDSAMYFCASSDPREPRGDTQYFGPGTRLTVL.

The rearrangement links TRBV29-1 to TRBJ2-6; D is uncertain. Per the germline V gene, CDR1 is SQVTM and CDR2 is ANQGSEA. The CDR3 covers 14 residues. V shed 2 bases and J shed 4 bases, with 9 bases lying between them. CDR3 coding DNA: TGCAGCGTTGAAACGAGGTCAGGGGCCAACGTCCTGACTTTC. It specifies CSVETRSGANVLTF. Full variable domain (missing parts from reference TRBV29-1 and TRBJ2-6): SAVISQKPSRDICQRGTSLTIQCQVDSQVTMMFWYRQQPGQSLTLIATANQGSEATYESGFVIDKFPISRPNLTFSTLTVSNMSPEDSSIYLCSVETRSGANVLTFGAGSRLTVL.

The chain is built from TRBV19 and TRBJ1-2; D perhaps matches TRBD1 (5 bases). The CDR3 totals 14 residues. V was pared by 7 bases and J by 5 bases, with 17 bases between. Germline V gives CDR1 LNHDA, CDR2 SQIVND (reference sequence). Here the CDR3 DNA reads TGTGCCAGTACCAATACTGCAGGGAAGTATGGCTACACCTTC. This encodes CASTNTAGKYGYTF.

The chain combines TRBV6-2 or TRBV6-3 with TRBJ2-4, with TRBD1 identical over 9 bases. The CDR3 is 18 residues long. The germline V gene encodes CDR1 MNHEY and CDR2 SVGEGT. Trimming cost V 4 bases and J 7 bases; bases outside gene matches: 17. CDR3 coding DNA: TGTGCCAGCAGTTCCGGGACAGGGATTTCCTTGGTGGGCAACATTCAGTACTTC. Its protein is CASSSGTGISLVGNIQYF.

The CDR3 protein is CASSQIYRGKGYRETQYF. CDR3 bases: TGTGCCAGCAGCCAAATCTACAGGGGAAAGGGGTACCGAGAGACCCAGTACTTC. This rearrangement joins TRBV14 to TRBJ2-5; 7 bases are a match to TRBD1. J lost 4 bases, V lost 2 bases, and 16 bases had no gene match. The CDR3 length is 18 residues. Germline V gene data show CDR1 as SGHDN and CDR2 as FVKESK.

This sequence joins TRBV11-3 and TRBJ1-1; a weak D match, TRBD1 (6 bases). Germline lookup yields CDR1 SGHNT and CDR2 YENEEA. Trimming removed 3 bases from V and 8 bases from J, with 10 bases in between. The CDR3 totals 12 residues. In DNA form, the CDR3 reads TGTGCCAGCAGCTTCGGGGGGCGGGAAGCTTTCTTT. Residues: CASSFGGREAFF.

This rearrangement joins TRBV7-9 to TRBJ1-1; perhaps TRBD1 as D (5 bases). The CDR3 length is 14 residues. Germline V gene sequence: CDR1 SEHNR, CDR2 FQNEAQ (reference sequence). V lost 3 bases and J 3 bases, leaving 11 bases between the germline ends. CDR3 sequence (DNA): TGTGCCAGCAGCTTCGGTGCAGGGTACACTGAAGCTTTCTTT. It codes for CASSFGAGYTEAFF.

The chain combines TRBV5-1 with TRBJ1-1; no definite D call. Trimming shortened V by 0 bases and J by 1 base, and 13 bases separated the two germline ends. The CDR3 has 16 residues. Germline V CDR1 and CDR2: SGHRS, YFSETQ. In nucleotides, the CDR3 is TGCGCCAGCAGCTTGGCCTGGGAGGTTACGAACACTGAAGCTTTCTTT. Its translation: CASSLAWEVTNTEAFF.

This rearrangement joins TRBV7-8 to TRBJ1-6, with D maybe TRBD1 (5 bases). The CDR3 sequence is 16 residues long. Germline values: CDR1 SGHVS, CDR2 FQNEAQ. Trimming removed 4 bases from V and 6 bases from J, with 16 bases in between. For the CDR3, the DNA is TGTGCCAGCAGCTCGGCAATAGACAGCTTTAATTCACCCCTCCACTTT. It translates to CASSSAIDSFNSPLHF.

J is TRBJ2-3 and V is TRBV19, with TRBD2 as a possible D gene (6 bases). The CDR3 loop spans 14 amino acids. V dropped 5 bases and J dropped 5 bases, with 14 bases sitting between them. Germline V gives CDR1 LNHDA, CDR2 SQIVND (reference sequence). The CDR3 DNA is TGTGCCAGTAGTGCCAGACTAGGTGGAGATACGCAGTATTTT. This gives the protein CASSARLGGDTQYF.

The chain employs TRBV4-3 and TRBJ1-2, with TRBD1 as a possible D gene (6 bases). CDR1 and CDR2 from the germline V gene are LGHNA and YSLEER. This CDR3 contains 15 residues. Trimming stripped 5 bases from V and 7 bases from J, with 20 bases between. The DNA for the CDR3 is TGCGCCAGCAGCTCCCAGGGGAGTAAGGGGCTTGGCTACACCTTC. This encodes CASSSQGSKGLGYTF.

CDR3: CAWSAGGQPQHF. CDR3 DNA: TGTGCCTGGAGCGCGGGAGGTCAGCCCCAGCATTTT. The chain carries TRBV30 and TRBJ1-5; unclear D gene. In germline, CDR1 is GTSNPN, CDR2 SVGIG (reference sequence). This CDR3 is 12 amino acids long. V lost 3 bases, J lost 6 bases, and 9 bases lay in between.

In DNA form, the CDR3 reads TGCGCCAGCAGCGTCGGGACTGCAAGTTACAATGAGCAGTTCTTC. It specifies CASSVGTASYNEQFF. V and J are TRBV5-1 and TRBJ2-1; a weak D match, TRBD2 (6 bases). V dropped 4 bases and J dropped 4 bases, with 15 bases sitting between them. CDR1 and CDR2 from the germline V gene are SGHRS and YFSETQ. The CDR3 is 15 amino acids. Full variable domain (outside the CDR3, taken from reference TRBV5-1 and TRBJ2-1): KAGVTQTPRYLIKTRGQQVTLSCSPISGHRSVSWYQQTPGQGLQFLFEYFSETQRNKGNFPGRFSGRQFSNSRSEMNVSTLELGDSALYLCASSVGTASYNEQFFGPGTRLTVL.

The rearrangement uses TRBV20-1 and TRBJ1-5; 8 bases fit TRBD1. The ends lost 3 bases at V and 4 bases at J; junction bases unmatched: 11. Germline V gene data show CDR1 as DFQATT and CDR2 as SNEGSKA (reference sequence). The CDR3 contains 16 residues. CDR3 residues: CSASETRTGLNQPQHF. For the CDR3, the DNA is TGCAGTGCTAGTGAAACCCGGACAGGGTTGAATCAGCCCCAGCATTTT.

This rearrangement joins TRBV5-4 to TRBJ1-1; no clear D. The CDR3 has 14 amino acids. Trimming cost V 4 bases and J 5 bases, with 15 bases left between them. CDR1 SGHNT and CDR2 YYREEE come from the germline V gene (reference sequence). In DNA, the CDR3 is TGTGCCAGCAGCAGGATTGACTTTCGGACTGAAGCTTTCTTT. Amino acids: CASSRIDFRTEAFF.

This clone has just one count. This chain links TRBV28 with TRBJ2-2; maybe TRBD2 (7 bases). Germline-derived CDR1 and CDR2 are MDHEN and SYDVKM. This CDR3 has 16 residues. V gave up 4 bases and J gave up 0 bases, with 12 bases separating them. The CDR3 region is CASSSSGTPNTGELFF. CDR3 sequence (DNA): TGTGCCAGCAGTTCAAGCGGGACACCGAACACCGGGGAGCTGTTTTTT.

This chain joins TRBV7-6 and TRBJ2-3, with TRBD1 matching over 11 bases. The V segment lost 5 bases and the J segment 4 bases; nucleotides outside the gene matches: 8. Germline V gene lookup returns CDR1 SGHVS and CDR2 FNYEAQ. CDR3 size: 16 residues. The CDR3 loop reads CASSNPGTGGSDTQYF. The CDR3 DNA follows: TGTGCCAGCAGCAATCCCGGGACAGGGGGTTCAGATACGCAGTATTTT.

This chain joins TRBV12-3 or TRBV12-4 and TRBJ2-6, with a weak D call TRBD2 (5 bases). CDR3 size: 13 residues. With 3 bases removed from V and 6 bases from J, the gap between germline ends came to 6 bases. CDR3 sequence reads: CASSLGVANVLTF. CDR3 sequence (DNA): TGTGCCAGCAGTTTGGGAGTGGCCAACGTCCTGACTTTC.

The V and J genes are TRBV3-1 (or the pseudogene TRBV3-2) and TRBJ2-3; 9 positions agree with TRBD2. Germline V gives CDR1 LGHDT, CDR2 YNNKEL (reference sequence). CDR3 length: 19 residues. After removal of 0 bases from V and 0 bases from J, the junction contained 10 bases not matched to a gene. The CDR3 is CASSQDLTSGLPSTDTQYF. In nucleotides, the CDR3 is TGTGCCAGCAGCCAAGATCTTACTAGCGGGCTTCCTAGCACAGATACGCAGTATTTT.

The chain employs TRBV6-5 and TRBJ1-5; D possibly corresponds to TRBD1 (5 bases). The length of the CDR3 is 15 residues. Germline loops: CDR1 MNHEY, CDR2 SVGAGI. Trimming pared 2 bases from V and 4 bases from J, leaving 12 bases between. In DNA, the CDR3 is TGTGCCAGCAGTTACCTGGACACCGCTAATCAGCCCCAGCATTTT. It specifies CASSYLDTANQPQHF.